The 5 T cell receptor beta chains given below trace back to one sample, sequenced in a study of blood T cell repertoires in COVID-19. Using immunoSEQ multiplex PCR, the repertoire was profiled, and TCRdb retains in-frame clones only, with some absent. The table lists about 97,000 clones, more than 65% of them singletons. The specimen was peripheral blood. The receptors derive from a man aged 60 to 75 with acute or convalescent COVID-19.

This clone showed up just a few times. For the CDR3, the DNA is TGTGCCAGCAGTGAGATCCTAGCGGGGGCCGGCGAGGAGCAGTTCTTC. Its protein product is CASSEILAGAGEEQFF. The rearrangement links TRBV2 to TRBJ2-1; 10 nucleotides align to TRBD2. The V gene end was trimmed by 3 bases and the J gene end by 10 bases; junction bases not matched to a gene: 12. From germline, CDR1 is SNHLY and CDR2 FYNNEI. The CDR3 has 16 residues.

The CDR3: CASSRDGVAANTGELFF. In DNA form, the CDR3 reads TGTGCCAGCAGCCGGGATGGCGTAGCCGCGAACACCGGGGAGCTGTTTTTT. The V gene is TRBV7-3, the J gene TRBJ2-2, with D tentatively TRBD2 (5 bases). Germline CDR1 SGHTA, CDR2 FQGTGA. V shed 5 bases and J shed 0 bases, with 16 bases lying between them. The CDR3 consists of 17 residues.

This sequence joins TRBV7-6 and TRBJ1-1, with TRBD1 as a possible D gene (6 bases). Trimming removed 1 base from V and 1 base from J, with 22 bases in between. Germline V gives CDR1 SGHVS, CDR2 FNYEAQ. This CDR3 is built from 19 residues. CDR3 region: CASSLVWQGTTRGNTEAFF. The CDR3 DNA follows: TGTGCCAGCAGCTTAGTGTGGCAGGGGACCACAAGGGGGAACACTGAAGCTTTCTTT.

The chain has TRBV7-9 and TRBJ2-5; 10 bases line up with TRBD1. Trimming removed 5 bases from V and 5 bases from J; junction bases left unmatched: 5. Germline CDR1 is SEHNR and CDR2 is FQNEAQ (reference sequence). There are 14 residues in the CDR3. This CDR3 reads CASSRDRGRETQYF. The CDR3 coding sequence is TGTGCCAGCAGCCGGGACAGGGGTAGGGAGACCCAGTACTTC.

J is TRBJ2-1 and V is TRBV15, with a tentative D call TRBD1 (5 bases). CDR1 is LNHNV and CDR2 is YYDKDF in the germline V gene (reference sequence). This CDR3 comprises 15 residues. V was pared by 6 bases and J by 5 bases, with 17 bases between. CDR3 in amino acids: CATSKGWGKDNEQFF. DNA for the CDR3: TGTGCCACCAGTAAGGGGTGGGGAAAGGACAATGAGCAGTTCTTC.